This T cell receptor beta chain was profiled in a study of shared clonotypes between healthy human individuals. CD45RO-negative cells were positively selected for CCR7, leaving out terminally differentiated effector memory CD45RA+ cells. Donors were Caucasian adults residing in Nashville, Tennessee, USA. V was pared by 1 base and J by 0 bases, with 13 bases between. Germline V gene lookup returns CDR1 GTSNPN and CDR2 SVGIG (reference sequence). CDR3 length equals 16 residues. The run depth of the assay was deep. For sorted subsets, roughly 200 ng DNA per replicate equaled roughly 30,000 T cell genomes. TCRdb's table, derived via immunoSEQ multiplex PCR, lists solely in-frame clones and lacks some. This table holds 2 million to 2.5 million clones, approximately 94% found once.

Sequencing was done on a sample of naive CD8+ T cells sorted from blood. The TCR comes from a man aged 18 to 30 in good health. This sequence joins TRBV30 and TRBJ2-1; D is possibly TRBD1 or TRBD2 (5 bases each). The CDR3: CAWSAPGPSSYNEQFF. The CDR3 DNA reads TGTGCCTGGAGTGCCCCGGGACCAAGCTCCTACAATGAGCAGTTCTTC.